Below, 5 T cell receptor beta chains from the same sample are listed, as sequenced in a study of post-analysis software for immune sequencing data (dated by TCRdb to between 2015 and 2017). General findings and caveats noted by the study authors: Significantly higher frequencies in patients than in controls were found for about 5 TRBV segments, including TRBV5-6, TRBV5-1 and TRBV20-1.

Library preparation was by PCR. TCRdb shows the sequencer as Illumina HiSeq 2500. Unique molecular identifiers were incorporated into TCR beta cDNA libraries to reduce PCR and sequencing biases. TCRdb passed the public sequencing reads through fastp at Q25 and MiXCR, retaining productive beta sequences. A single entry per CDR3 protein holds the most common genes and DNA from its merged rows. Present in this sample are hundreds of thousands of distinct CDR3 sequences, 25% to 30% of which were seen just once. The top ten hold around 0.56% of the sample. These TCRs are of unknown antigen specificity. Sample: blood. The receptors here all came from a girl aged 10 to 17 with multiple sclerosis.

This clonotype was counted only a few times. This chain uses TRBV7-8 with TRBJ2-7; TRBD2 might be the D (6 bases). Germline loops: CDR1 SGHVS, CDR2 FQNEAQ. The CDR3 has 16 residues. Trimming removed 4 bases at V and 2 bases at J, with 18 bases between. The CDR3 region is CASSSGRGTGAYEQYF. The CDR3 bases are TGTGCCAGCAGCTCAGGGCGGGGCACGGGAGCCTACGAGCAGTACTTC. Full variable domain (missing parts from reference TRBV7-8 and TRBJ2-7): GAGVSQSPRYKVAKRGQDVALRCDPISGHVSLFWYQQALGQGPEFLTYFQNEAQLDKSGLPSDRFFAERPEGSVSTLKIQRTQQEDSAVYLCASSSGRGTGAYEQYFGPGTRLTVT.

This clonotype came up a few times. This chain's CDR3 is CASRTTAYYGYTF. The CDR3 DNA follows: TGTGCCAGCAGAACGACAGCCTACTATGGCTACACCTTC. This chain links TRBV12-3 or TRBV12-4 with TRBJ1-2; D is possibly TRBD1 (5 bases). V lost 6 bases and J 3 bases, leaving 11 bases between the germline ends. The CDR3 has 13 residues.

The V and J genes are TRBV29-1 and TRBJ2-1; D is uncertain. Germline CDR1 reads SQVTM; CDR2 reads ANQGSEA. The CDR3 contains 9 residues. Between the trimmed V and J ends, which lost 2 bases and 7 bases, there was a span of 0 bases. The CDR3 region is CSVENEQFF. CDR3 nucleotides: TGCAGCGTTGAAAATGAGCAGTTCTTC.

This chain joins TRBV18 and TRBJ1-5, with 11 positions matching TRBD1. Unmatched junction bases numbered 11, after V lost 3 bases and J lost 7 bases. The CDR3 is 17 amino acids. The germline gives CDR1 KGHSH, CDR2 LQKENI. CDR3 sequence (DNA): TGTGCCAGCTCACCCGATGGGACAGGGGGAGGTTGGCAGCCCCAGCATTTT. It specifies CASSPDGTGGGWQPQHF. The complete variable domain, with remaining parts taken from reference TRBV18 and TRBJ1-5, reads NAGVMQNPRHLVRRRGQEARLRCSPMKGHSHVYWYRQLPEEGLKFMVYLQKENIIDESGMPKERFSAEFPKEGPSILRIQQVVRGDSAAYFCASSPDGTGGGWQPQHFGDGTRLSIL.

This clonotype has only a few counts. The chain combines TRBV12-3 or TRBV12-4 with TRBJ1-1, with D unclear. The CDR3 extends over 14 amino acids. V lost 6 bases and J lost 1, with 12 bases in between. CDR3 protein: CASSQSTRNTEAFF. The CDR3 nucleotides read TGTGCCAGCAGCCAAAGCACAAGGAACACTGAAGCTTTCTTT.